This T cell receptor beta chain appears in the sequencing data of a study of shared clonotypes between healthy human individuals. Notes on the study in general: Shared across a handful of donors were around 4.7% of the naive CD4 clonotypes. Naive subsets usually exceeded memory subsets in estimated richness.

The repertoire was sequenced with immunoSEQ multiplex PCR; TCRdb's copy has only in-frame clones and lacks some. The profile covers some 500,000 clones, with roughly 95% appearing a single time and about 0.06% taken by the ten largest. Germline V CDR1 and CDR2: GTSNPN, SVGIG (reference sequence). After removal of 5 bases from V and 3 bases from J, the junction contained 0 bases not matched to a gene. This CDR3 has 12 amino acids. On this clone itself: Its antigen is unknown.

The chain carries TRBV30 and TRBJ2-2; the match to TRBD1 covers 7 bases. The sequencing input was naive CD4+ T cells sorted from blood. As for subset: CD45RA+ positively selected. The source of this sequence is a woman under 40 in good health. The CDR3 region has the DNA TGTGCCTGGGACAGGGACACCGGGGAGCTGTTTTTT. Amino acids: CAWDRDTGELFF.